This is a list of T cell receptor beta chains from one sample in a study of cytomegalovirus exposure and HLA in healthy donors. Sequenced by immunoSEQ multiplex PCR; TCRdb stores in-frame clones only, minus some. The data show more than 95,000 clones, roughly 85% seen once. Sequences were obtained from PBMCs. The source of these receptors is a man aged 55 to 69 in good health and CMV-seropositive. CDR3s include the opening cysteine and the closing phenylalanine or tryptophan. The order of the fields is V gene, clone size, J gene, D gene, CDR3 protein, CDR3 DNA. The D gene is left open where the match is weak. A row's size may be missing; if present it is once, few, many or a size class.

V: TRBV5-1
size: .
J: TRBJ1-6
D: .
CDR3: CASSLDVGSPLHF
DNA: TGCGCCAGCAGCTTGGATGTCGGGTCACCCCTCCACTTT

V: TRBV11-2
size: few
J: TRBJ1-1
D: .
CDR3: CASSAAGWNTEAFF
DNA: TGTGCCAGCAGCGCCGCGGGTTGGAACACTGAAGCTTTCTTT

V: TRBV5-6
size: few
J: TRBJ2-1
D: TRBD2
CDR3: CASSPWTSGGGSSYNEQFF
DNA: TGTGCCAGCAGCCCCTGGACTAGCGGGGGGGGTAGCTCCTACAATGAGCAGTTCTTC

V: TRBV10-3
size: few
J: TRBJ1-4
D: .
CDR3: CAISPSATTNEKLFF
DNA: TGTGCCATCAGCCCAAGCGCAACAACTAATGAAAAACTGTTTTTT

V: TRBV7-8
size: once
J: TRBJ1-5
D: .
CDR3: CASSSSTTYSNQPQHF
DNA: TGTGCCAGCAGTTCCTCGACGACTTATAGCAATCAGCCCCAGCATTTT

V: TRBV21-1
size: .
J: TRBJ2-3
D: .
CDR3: CASSTLAGSSDTQYF
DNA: TGTGCCAGCAGCACTCTAGCGGGGAGTTCAGATACGCAGTATTTT

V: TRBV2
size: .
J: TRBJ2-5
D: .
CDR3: CASSVGGGEGETQYF
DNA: TGTGCCAGCAGTGTAGGGGGGGGCGAGGGGGAGACCCAGTACTTC

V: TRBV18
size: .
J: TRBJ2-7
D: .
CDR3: CASSPQSYEQYF
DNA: TGTGCCAGCTCGCCCCAGTCCTACGAGCAGTACTTC

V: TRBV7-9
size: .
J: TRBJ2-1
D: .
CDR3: CASSLEGGTGPSDEQFF
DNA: TGTGCCAGCAGCTTAGAGGGGGGGACAGGCCCCTCGGATGAGCAGTTCTTC

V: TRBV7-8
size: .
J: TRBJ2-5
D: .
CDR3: CASSLDEGSSVRETQYF
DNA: TGTGCCAGCAGCTTAGACGAGGGAAGTAGTGTACGAGAGACCCAGTACTTC

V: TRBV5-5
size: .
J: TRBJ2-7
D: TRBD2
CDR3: CASSLDGGGAYEQYF
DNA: TGTGCCAGCAGCTTGGACGGCGGGGGGGCTTACGAGCAGTACTTC

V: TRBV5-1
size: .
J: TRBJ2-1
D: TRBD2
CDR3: CASSFLAGASNEQFF
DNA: TGCGCCAGCAGCTTCTTAGCGGGGGCCTCGAATGAGCAGTTCTTC

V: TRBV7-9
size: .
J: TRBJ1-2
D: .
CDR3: CASSPGAGWSYGYTF
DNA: TGTGCCAGCAGCCCTGGGGCAGGGTGGTCCTATGGCTACACCTTC

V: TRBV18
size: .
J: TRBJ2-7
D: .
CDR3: CASSLSYEQYF
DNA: TGTGCCAGCTCCCTCTCCTACGAGCAGTACTTC

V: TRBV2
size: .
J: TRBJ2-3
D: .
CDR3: CASSDRGPTDTQYF
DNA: TGTGCCAGCAGTGACAGGGGCCCCACAGATACGCAGTATTTT

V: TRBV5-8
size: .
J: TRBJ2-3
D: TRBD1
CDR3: CASNLRTGGTDTQYF
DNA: TGTGCCAGCAACCTTAGGACAGGAGGCACAGATACGCAGTATTTT

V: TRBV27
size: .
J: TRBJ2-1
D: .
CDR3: CASSSGNEQFF
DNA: TGTGCCAGCAGTTCCGGCAATGAGCAGTTCTTC

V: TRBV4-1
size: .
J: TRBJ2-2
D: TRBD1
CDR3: CASSQLGQDTGELFF
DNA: TGCGCCAGCAGCCAACTCGGACAGGACACCGGGGAGCTGTTTTTT

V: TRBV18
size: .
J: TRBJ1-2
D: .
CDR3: CASSPEPGSYTF
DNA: TGTGCCAGCTCCCCGGAACCGGGGAGCTACACCTTC

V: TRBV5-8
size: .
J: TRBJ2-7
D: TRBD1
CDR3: CASSRDRSFSYEQYF
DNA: TGTGCCAGCAGCAGGGACAGGTCCTTCTCCTACGAGCAGTACTTC

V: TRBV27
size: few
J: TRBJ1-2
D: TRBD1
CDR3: CASRDTGVHYGYTF
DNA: TGTGCCAGCAGGGATACAGGGGTACACTATGGCTACACCTTC

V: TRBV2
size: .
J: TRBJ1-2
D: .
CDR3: CASSGDSYGYTF
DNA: TGTGCCAGCAGTGGAGACAGCTATGGCTACACCTTC

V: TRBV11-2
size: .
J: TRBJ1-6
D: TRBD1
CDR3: CASSPSGTENSPLHF
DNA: TGTGCCAGCAGCCCCTCCGGGACAGAGAATTCACCCCTCCACTTT

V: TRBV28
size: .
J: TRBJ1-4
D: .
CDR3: CASSPGLSGEKLFF
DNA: TGTGCCAGCAGTCCGGGACTATCGGGGGAAAAACTGTTTTTT

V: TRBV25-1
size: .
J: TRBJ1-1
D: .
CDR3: CASSEYRSQNTEAFF
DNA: TGTGCCAGCAGTGAATATAGGAGCCAAAACACTGAAGCTTTCTTT

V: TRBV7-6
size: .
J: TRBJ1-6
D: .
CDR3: CASSLLTGYDSPLHF
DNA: TGTGCCAGCAGCTTACTAACAGGGTATGATTCACCCCTCCACTTT

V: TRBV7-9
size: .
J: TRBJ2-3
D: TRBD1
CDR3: CASSLTGGADTQYF
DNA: TGTGCCAGCAGCCTGACAGGGGGGGCAGATACGCAGTATTTT

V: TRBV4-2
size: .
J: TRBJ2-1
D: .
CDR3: CASSQDGQGIYNEQFF
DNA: TGTGCCAGCAGCCAAGATGGGCAGGGGATCTACAATGAGCAGTTCTTC

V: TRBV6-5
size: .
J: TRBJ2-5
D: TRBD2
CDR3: CASSYGGVAGLETQYF
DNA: TGTGCCAGCAGTTACGGGGGAGTAGCGGGGCTGGAGACCCAGTACTTC

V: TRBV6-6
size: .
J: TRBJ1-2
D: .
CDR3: CASSTDPPGGYTF
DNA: TGTGCCAGCAGTACCGACCCTCCGGGAGGCTACACCTTC

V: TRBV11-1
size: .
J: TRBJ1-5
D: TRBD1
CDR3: CASSADRGGQPQHF
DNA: TGTGCCAGCAGCGCCGACAGGGGTGGGCAGCCCCAGCATTTT

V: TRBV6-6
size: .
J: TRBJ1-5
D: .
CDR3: CASSPTGPNQPQHF
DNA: TGTGCCAGCAGTCCTACAGGCCCCAATCAGCCCCAGCATTTT

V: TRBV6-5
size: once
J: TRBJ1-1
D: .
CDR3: CASSLGARRYTEAFF
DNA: TGTGCCAGCAGCTTGGGAGCCAGGAGGTACACTGAAGCTTTCTTT

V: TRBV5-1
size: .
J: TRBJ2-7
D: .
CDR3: CASSLPRVEQYF
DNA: TGCGCCAGCAGCTTGCCCAGGGTCGAGCAGTACTTC

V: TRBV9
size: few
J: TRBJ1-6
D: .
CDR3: CASSVGKSPLHF
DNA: TGTGCCAGCAGCGTGGGCAAATCACCCCTCCACTTT

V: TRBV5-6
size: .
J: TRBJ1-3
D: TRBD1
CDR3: CASSLSGGAGNTIYF
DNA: TGTGCCAGCAGCCTCTCAGGGGGAGCTGGAAACACCATATATTTT

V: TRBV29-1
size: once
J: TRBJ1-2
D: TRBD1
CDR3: CSVEDRGYGYTF
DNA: TGCAGCGTGGAAGACAGGGGCTATGGCTACACCTTC

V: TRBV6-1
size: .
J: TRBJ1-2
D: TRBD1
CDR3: CASRPGTGLGYGYTF
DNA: TGTGCCAGCAGACCTGGGACAGGGCTCGGCTATGGCTACACCTTC

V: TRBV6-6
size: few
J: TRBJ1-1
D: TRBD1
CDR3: CASRSGGNTEAFF
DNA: TGTGCCAGCAGATCAGGGGGAAACACTGAAGCTTTCTTT

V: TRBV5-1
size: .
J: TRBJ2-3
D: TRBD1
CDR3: CASSLAGGGGADTQYF
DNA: TGCGCCAGCAGCTTGGCAGGGGGTGGTGGCGCAGATACGCAGTATTTT

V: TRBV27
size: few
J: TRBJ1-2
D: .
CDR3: CASSLGGRDGYTF
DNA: TGTGCCAGCAGTTTAGGAGGGCGCGATGGCTACACCTTC

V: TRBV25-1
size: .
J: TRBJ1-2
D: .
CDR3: CASRDSSFYGYTF
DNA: TGTGCCAGCAGAGACAGTTCCTTTTATGGCTACACCTTC

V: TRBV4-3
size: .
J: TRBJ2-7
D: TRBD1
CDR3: CASSLLSGTGANEQYF
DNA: TGCGCCAGCAGCCTACTGTCCGGGACAGGGGCAAACGAGCAGTACTTC

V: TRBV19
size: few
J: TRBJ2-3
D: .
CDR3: CASSRDSGADTQYF
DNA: TGTGCCAGTAGTAGGGATTCCGGGGCAGATACGCAGTATTTT